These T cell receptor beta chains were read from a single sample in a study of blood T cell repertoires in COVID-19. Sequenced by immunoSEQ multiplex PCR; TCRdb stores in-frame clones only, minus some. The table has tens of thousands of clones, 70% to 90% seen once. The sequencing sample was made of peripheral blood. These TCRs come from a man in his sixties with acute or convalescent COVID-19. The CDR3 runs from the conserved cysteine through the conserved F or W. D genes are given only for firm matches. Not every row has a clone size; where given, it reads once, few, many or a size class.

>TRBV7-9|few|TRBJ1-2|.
CASSRTHTGLANYGYTF
TGTGCCAGCAGCCGCACTCATACAGGGTTAGCTAACTATGGCTACACCTTC
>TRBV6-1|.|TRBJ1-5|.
CASSEWRVQPQHF
TGTGCCAGCAGTGAATGGCGGGTTCAGCCCCAGCATTTT
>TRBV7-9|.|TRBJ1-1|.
CASSLGGGNTEAFF
TGTGCCAGCAGCTTAGGCGGCGGGAACACTGAAGCTTTCTTT
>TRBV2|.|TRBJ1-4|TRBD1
CAGTRDRVIEKLFF
TGTGCCGGCACCCGGGACAGGGTAATTGAAAAACTGTTTTTT
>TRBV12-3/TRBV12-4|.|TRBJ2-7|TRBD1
CASSMGQYYEQYF
TGTGCCAGCAGTATGGGACAGTACTACGAGCAGTACTTC
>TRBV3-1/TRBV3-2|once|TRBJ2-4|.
CASSQVLTVLAKNIQYF
TGTGCCAGCAGCCAAGTTCTGACAGTTCTAGCCAAAAACATTCAGTACTTC
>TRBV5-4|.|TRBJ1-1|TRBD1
CASTQTGGGGTEAFF
TGTGCCAGCACGCAGACAGGGGGCGGTGGAACTGAAGCTTTCTTT
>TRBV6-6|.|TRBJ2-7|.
CASTHGNRATYEQYF
TGTGCCAGCACCCACGGGAACAGGGCGACCTACGAGCAGTACTTC
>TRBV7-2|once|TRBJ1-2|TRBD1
CASSLVGTGQGSYGYTF
TGTGCCAGCAGCTTAGTCGGAACGGGACAGGGCAGCTATGGCTACACCTTC
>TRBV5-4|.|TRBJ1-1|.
CASSPSLLEDGNTEAFF
TGTGCCAGCAGCCCGAGTCTGTTGGAGGATGGGAACACTGAAGCTTTCTTT
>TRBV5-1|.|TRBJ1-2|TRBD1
CASSPGTAMYGYTF
TGCGCCAGCAGCCCCGGGACAGCGATGTATGGCTACACCTTC
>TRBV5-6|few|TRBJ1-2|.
CASSGSHGYTF
TGTGCCAGCAGTGGGAGCCATGGCTACACCTTC
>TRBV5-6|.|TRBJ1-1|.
CASSFRTGWTEAFF
TGTGCCAGCAGCTTCCGCACAGGGTGGACTGAAGCTTTCTTT
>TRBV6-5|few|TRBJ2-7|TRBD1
CASRGSGGYEQYF
TGTGCCAGCAGAGGGTCAGGGGGCTACGAGCAGTACTTC
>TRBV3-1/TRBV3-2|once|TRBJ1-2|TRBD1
CASSHRTGVGYTF
TGTGCCAGCAGCCATCGAACAGGGGTGGGCTACACCTTC
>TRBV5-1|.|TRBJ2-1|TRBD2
CASRPAGGQVIPQFF
TGCGCCAGCAGACCAGCGGGGGGGCAAGTTATACCGCAGTTCTTC
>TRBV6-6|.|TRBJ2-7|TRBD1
CASSYSTDRSYEQYF
TGTGCCAGCAGTTACTCCACGGACAGGTCCTACGAGCAGTACTTC
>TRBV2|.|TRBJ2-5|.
CASSDPQGRETQYF
TGTGCCAGCAGTGACCCACAGGGCAGGGAGACCCAGTACTTC
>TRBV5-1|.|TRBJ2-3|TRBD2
CASSPRTSGGGDTQYF
TGCGCCAGCAGCCCTAGGACTAGCGGGGGGGGCGATACGCAGTATTTT
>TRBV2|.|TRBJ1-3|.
CASSEQGLGNTIYF
TGTGCCAGCAGTGAACAGGGCCTTGGAAACACCATATATTTT
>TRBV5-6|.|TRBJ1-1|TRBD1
CASSSQGVNTEAFF
TGTGCCAGCAGCTCGCAGGGGGTGAACACTGAAGCTTTCTTT
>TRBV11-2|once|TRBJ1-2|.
CASSSTGGGYTF
TGTGCCAGCAGCTCCACCGGGGGGGGCTACACCTTC
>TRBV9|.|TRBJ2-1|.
CASTLTDHNEQFF
TGTGCCAGCACTCTGACAGACCACAATGAGCAGTTCTTC
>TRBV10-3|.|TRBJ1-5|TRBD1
CAISPQGYSNQPQHF
TGTGCCATCAGTCCACAGGGGTATAGCAATCAGCCCCAGCATTTT
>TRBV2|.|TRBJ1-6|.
CASRQDYNSPLHF
TGTGCCAGCCGACAGGACTATAATTCACCCCTCCACTTT